This TCR beta chain was retrieved from a study of tumor-infiltrating lymphocytes in oesophageal squamous cell carcinoma. TCRdb itself ran the PCR reads through MiXCR, one entry per CDR3 protein. This table has approximately 15,000 distinct CDR3 sequences, more than 50% appearing once. Germline-derived CDR1 and CDR2 are SGHRS and YFSETQ. Termini included, the CDR3 measures 16 amino acids. As concerns this clonotype: It is likely a read error, because the conserved phenylalanine at the end of the CDR3 is missing. Because the CDR3's place on the DNA is in doubt, the DNA is left out and the CDR3 is given as listed by TCRdb.

The TCR comes from a male donor with esophageal squamous cell carcinoma. The sequenced sample was esophageal tumor tissue. The chain recombines TRBV5-1 with TRBJ2-3; the table assigns TRBD2, which was not confirmed against the DNA. This chain's CDR3 is CASTLDGANYGYTFGP.